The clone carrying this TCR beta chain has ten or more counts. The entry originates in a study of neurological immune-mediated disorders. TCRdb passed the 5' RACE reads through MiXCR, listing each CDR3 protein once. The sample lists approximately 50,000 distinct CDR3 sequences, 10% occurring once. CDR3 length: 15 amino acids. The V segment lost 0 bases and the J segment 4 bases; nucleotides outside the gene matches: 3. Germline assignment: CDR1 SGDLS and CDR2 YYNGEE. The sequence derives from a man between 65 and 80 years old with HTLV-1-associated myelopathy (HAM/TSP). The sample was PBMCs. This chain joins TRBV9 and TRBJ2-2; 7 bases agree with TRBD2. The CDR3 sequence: CASSVGLAATGELFF. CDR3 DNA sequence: TGTGCCAGCAGCGTAGGGCTAGCGGCCACCGGGGAGCTGTTTTTT.